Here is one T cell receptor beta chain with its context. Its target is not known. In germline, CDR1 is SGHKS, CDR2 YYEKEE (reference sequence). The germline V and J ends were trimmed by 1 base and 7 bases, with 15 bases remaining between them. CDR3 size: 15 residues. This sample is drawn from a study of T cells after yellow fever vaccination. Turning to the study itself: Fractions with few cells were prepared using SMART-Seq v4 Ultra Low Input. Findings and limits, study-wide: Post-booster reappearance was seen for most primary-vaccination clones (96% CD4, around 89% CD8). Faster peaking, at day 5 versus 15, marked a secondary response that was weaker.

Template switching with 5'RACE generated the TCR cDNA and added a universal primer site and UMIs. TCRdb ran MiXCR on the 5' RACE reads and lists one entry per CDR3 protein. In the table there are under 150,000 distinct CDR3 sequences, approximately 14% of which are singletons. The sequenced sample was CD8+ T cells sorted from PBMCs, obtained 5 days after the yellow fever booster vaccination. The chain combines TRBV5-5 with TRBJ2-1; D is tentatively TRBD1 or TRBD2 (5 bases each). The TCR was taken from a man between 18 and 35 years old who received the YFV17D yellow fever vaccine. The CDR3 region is CASSLLIGAGNEQFF. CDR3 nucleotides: TGTGCCAGCAGCTTGCTTATCGGGGCCGGGAATGAGCAGTTCTTC.